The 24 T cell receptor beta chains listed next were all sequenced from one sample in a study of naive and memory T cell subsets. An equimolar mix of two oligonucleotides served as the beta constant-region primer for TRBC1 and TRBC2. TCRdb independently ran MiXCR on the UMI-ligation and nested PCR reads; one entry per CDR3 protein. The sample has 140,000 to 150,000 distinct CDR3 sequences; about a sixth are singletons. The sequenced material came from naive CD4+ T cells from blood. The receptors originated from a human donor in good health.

CDR3 nucleotide sequence: TGTGCCAGCAGCTTAGATTTCTTGTCGGGGAGGGCCGGCGAGCAGTTCTTC. It encodes CASSLDFLSGRAGEQFF. This chain joins TRBV11-2 and TRBJ2-1; 7 nucleotides agree with TRBD2. V trimming: 0 bases; J trimming: 10 bases; junction bases outside the gene matches: 15. Germline V gene sequence: CDR1 SGHAT, CDR2 FQNNGV. This CDR3 spans 17 amino acids. The entire variable domain, with the rest obtained from reference TRBV11-2 and TRBJ2-1, is as follows: EAGVAQSPRYKIIEKRQSVAFWCNPISGHATLYWYQQILGQGPKLLIQFQNNGVVDDSQLPKDRFSAERLKGVDSTLKIQPAKLEDSAVYLCASSLDFLSGRAGEQFFGPGTRLTVL.

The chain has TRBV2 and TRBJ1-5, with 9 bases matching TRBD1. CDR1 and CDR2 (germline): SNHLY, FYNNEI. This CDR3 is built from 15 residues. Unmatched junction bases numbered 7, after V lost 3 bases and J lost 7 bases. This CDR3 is CASSDLGQGSQPQHF. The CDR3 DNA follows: TGTGCCAGCAGTGATCTGGGACAGGGTTCGCAGCCCCAGCATTTT.

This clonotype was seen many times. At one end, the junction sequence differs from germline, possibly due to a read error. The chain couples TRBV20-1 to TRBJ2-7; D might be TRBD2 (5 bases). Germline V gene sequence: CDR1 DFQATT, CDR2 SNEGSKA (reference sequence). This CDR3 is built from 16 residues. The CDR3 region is CSAREEKERMGYEQYF. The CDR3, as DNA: TGCAGTGCGAGAGAGGAAAAGGAGCGGATGGGCTACGAGCAGTACTTC.

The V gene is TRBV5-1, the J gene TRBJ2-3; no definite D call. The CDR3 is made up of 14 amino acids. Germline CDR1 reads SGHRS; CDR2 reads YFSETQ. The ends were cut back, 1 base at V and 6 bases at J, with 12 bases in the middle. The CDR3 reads CASSLIRGPDTQYF. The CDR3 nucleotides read TGCGCCAGCAGCTTGATCCGAGGCCCGGATACGCAGTATTTT.

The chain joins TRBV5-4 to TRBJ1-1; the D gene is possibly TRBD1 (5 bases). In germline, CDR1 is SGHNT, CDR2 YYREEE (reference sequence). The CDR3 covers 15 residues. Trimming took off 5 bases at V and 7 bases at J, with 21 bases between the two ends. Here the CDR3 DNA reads TGTGCCAGCAGTAGTTCACTTACCCCGGGGGGTGAAGCTTTCTTT. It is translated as CASSSSLTPGGEAFF.

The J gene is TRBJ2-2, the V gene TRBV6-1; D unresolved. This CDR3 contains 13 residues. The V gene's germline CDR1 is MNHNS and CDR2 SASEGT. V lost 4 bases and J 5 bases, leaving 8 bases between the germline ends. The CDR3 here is CASSVSVTGELFF. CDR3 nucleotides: TGTGCCAGCAGTGTTAGTGTTACCGGGGAGCTGTTTTTT.

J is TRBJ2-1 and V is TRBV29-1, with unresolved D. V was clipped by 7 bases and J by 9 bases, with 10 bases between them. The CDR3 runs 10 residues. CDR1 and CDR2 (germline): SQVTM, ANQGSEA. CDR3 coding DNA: TGCAGCGCTTCCCTGGCTGAGCAGTTCTTC. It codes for CSASLAEQFF.

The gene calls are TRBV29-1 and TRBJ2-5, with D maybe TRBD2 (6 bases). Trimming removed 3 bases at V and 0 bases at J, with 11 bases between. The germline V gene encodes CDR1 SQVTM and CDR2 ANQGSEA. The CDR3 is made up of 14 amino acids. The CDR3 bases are TGCAGCGTTGAGGGGAGGCGACACCAAGAGACCCAGTACTTC. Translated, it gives CSVEGRRHQETQYF.

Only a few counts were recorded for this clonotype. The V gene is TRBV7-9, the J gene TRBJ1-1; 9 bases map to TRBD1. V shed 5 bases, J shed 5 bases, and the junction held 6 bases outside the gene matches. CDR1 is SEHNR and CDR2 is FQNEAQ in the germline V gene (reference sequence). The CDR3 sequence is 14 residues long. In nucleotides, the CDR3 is TGTGCCAGCAGCCCACAGGGGGCAGGGACTGAAGCTTTCTTT. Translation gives CASSPQGAGTEAFF.

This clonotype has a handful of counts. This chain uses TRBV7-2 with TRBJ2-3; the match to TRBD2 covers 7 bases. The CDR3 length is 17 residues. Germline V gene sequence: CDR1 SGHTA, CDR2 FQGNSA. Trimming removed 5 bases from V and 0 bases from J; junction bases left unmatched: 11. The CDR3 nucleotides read TGTGCCAGCAGCACCTCACTAGCGCCCAGCAGCACAGATACGCAGTATTTT. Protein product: CASSTSLAPSSTDTQYF.

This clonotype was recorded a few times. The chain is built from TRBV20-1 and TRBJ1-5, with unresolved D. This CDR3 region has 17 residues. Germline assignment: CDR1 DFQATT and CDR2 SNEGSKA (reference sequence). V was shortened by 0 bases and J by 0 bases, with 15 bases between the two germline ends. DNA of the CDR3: TGCAGTGCTAGAGATAGAGGCAGCCTATTTAGCAATCAGCCCCAGCATTTT. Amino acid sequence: CSARDRGSLFSNQPQHF.

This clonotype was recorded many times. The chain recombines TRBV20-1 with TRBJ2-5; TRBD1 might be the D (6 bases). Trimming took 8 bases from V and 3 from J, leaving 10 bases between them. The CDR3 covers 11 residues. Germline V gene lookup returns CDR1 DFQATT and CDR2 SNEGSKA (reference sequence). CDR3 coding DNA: TGCAGTTCGGACAGCAAAGAGACCCAGTACTTC. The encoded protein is CSSDSKETQYF.

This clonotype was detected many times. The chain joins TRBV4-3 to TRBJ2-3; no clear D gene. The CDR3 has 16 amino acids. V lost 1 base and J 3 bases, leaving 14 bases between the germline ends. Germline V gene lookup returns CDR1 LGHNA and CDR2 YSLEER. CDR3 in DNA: TGCGCCAGCAGCCAAGGGGCACACATCGATACAGATACGCAGTATTTT. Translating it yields CASSQGAHIDTDTQYF.

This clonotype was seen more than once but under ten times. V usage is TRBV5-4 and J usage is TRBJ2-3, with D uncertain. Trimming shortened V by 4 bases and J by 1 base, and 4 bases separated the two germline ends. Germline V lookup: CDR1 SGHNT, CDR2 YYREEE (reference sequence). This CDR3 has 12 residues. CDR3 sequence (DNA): TGTGCCAGCAGCATCCGCACAGATACGCAGTATTTT. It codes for CASSIRTDTQYF. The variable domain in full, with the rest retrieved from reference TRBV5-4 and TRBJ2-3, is ETGVTQSPTHLIKTRGQQVTLRCSSQSGHNTVSWYQQALGQGPQFIFQYYREEENGRGNFPPRFSGLQFPNYSSELNVNALELDDSALYLCASSIRTDTQYFGPGTRLTVL.

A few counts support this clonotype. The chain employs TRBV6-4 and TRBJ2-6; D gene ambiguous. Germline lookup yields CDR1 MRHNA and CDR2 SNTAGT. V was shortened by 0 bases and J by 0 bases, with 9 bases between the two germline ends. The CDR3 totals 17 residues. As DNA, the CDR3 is TGTGCCAGCAGTGACTCGTACAGCTTCTCTGGGGCCAACGTCCTGACTTTC. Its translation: CASSDSYSFSGANVLTF.

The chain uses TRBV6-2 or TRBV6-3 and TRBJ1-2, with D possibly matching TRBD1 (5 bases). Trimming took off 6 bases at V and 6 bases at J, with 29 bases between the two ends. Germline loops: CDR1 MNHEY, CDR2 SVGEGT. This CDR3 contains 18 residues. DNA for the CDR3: TGTGCCAGCAGGATCGGGACGGATAGACTCCTCCTTACCCATGGCTACACCTTC. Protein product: CASRIGTDRLLLTHGYTF.

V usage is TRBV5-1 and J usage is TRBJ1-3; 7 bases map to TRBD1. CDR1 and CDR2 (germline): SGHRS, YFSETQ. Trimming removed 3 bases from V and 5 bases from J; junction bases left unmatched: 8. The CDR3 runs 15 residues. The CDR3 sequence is CASSSGQEIRNTIYF. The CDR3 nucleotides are TGCGCCAGCAGCTCTGGACAGGAGATACGAAACACCATATATTTT.

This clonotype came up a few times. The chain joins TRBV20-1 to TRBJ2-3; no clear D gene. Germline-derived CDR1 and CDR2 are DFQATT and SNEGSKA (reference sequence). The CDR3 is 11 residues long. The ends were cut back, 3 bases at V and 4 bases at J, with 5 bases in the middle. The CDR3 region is CSASPPDTQYF. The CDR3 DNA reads TGCAGTGCTAGTCCCCCAGATACGCAGTATTTT.

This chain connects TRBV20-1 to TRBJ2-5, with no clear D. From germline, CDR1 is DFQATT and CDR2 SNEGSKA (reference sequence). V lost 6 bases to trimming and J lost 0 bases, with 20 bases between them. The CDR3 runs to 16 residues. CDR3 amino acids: CSATDTTYWYQETQYF. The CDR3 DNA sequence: TGCAGTGCGACCGACACGACTTATTGGTACCAAGAGACCCAGTACTTC.

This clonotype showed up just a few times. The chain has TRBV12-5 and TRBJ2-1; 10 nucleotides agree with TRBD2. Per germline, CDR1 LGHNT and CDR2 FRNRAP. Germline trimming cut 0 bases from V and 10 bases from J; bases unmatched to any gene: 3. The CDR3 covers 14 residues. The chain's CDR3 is CASGLVGGLAEQFF. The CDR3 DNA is TGTGCTAGTGGTTTGGTAGGGGGACTAGCGGAGCAGTTCTTC.

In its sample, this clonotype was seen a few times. Here the CDR3 reads CSATPGQGTGELFF. CDR3 DNA: TGCAGTGCAACACCGGGACAGGGGACCGGGGAGCTGTTTTTT. The chain is built from TRBV20-1 and TRBJ2-2, with 10 nucleotides matching TRBD1. Looked up from germline, CDR1 is DFQATT and CDR2 is SNEGSKA (reference sequence). The V segment lost 6 bases and the J segment 5 bases; nucleotides outside the gene matches: 6. The CDR3 sequence is 14 residues long.

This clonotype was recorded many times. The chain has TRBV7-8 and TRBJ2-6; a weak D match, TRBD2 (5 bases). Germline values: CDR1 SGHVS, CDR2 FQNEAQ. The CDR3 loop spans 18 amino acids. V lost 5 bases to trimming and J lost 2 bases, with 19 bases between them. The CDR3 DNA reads TGTGCCAGCAGCGAAAACCCCCTCCTAGCACCTGGGGCCAACGTCCTGACTTTC. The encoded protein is CASSENPLLAPGANVLTF.

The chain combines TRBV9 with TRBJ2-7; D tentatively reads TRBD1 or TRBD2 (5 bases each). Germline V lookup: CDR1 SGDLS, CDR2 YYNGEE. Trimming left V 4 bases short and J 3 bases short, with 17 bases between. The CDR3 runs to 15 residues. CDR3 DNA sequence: TGTGCCAGCAGCCCCCAAGGGGACCCTATCTACGAGCAGTACTTC. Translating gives CASSPQGDPIYEQYF. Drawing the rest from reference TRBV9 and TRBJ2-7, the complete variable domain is DSGVTQTPKHLITATGQRVTLRCSPRSGDLSVYWYQQSLDQGLQFLIQYYNGEERAKGNILERFSAQQFPDLHSELNLSSLELGDSALYFCASSPQGDPIYEQYFGPGTRLTVT.

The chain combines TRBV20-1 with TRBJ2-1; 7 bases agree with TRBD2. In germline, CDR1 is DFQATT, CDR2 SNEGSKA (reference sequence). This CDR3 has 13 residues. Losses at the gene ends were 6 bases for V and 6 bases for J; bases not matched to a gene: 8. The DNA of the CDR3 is TGCAGTGCGACTAGCCCTACTTCCAATGAGCAGTTCTTC. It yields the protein CSATSPTSNEQFF.